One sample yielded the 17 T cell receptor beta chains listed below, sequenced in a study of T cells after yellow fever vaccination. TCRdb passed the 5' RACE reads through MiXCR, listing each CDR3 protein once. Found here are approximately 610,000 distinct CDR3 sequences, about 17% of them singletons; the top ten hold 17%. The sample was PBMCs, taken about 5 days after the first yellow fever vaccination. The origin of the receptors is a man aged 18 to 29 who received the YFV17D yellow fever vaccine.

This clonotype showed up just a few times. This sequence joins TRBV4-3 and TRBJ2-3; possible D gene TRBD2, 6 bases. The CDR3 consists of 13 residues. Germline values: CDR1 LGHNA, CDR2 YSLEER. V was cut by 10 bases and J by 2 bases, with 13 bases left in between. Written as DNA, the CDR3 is TGCGCCACTGGCTCGGGGGTCACAGATACGCAGTATTTT. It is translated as CATGSGVTDTQYF.

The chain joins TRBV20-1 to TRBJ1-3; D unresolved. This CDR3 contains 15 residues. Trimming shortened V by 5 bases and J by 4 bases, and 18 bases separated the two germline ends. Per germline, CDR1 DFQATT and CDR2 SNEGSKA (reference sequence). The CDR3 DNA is TGCAGTGCTTTACTCCCGACGGGAGGCGGAAACACCATATATTTT. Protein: CSALLPTGGGNTIYF.

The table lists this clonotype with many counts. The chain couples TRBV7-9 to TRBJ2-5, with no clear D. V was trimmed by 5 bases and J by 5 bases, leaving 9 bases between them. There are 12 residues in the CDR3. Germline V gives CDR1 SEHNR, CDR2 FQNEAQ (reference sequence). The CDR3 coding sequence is TGTGCCAGCAGCCGTTCTAGGGAGACCCAGTACTTC. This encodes CASSRSRETQYF. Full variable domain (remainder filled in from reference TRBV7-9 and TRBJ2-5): DTGVSQNPRHKITKRGQNVTFRCDPISEHNRLYWYRQTLGQGPEFLTYFQNEAQLEKSRLLSDRFSAERPKGSFSTLEIQRTEQGDSAMYLCASSRSRETQYFGPGTRLLVL.

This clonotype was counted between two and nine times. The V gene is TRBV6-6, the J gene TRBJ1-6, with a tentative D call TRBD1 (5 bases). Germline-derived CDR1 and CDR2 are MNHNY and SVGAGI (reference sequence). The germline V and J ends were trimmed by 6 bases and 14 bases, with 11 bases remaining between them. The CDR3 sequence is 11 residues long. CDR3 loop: CASSAGVTLHF. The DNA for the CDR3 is TGTGCCAGCAGCGCGGGGGTCACCCTCCACTTT.

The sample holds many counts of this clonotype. Here the CDR3 reads CASSEQNNNEQFF. CDR3 nucleotides: TGTGCCAGCAGTGAACAAAACAATAATGAGCAGTTCTTC. The chain employs TRBV2 and TRBJ2-1; D not certain. With 2 bases removed from V and 7 bases from J, the gap between germline ends came to 9 bases. The CDR3 runs 13 residues. Per the germline V gene, CDR1 is SNHLY and CDR2 is FYNNEI.

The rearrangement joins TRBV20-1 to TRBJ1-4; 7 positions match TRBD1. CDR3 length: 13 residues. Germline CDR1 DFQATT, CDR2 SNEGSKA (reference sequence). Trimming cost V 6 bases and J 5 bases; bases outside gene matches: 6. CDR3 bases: TGCAGTGCCGAGGACAGGAGGAATGAAAAACTGTTTTTT. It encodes CSAEDRRNEKLFF.

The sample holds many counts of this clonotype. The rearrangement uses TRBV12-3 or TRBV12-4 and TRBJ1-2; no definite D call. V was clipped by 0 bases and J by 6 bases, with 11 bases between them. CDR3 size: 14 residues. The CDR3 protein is CASSLAHVPDGYTF. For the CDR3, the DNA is TGTGCCAGCAGTTTAGCGCATGTCCCGGATGGCTACACCTTC.

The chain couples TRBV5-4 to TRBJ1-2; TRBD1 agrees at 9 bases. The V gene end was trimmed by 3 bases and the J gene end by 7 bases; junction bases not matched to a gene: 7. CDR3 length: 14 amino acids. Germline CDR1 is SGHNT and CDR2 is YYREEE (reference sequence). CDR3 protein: CASSSGQGRFGYTF. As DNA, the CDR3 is TGTGCCAGCAGCTCCGGACAGGGGAGGTTTGGCTACACCTTC.

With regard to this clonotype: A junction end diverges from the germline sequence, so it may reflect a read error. The CDR3 spells CASSPRRTGSGNSIYF. CDR3 nucleotides: TGTGCCAGCAGCCCGAGGCGGACAGGCTCTGGAAACTCCATATATTTT. The chain recombines TRBV7-9 with TRBJ1-3; TRBD1 agrees at 7 bases. The CDR3 is 16 amino acids. Germline V gene data show CDR1 as SEHNR and CDR2 as FQNEAQ (reference sequence).

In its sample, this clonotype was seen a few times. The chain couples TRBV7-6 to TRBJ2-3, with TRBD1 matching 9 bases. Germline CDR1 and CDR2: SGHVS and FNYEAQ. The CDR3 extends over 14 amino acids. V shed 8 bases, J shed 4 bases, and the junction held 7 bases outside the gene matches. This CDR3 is CASRTGTGPDTQYF. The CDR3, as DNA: TGTGCCAGCCGAACCGGGACAGGGCCAGATACGCAGTATTTT.

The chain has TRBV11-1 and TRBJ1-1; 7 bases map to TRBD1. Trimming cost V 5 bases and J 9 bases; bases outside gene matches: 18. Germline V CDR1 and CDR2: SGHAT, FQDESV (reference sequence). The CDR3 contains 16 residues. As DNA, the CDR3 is TGTGCCAGCAGCCCGGGACAGAGATCCATAAACGAACAAGCTTTCTTT. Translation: CASSPGQRSINEQAFF. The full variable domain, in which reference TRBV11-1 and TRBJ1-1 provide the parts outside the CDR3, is EAEVAQSPRYKITEKSQAVAFWCDPISGHATLYWYRQILGQGPELLVQFQDESVVDDSQLPKDRFSAERLKGVDSTLKIQPAELGDSAMYLCASSPGQRSINEQAFFGQGTRLTVV.

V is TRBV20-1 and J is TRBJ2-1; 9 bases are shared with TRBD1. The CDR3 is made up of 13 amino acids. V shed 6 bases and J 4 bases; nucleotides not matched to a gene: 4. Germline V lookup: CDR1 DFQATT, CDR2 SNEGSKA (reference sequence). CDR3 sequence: CSAPTGGYNEQFF. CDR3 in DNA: TGCAGTGCCCCGACAGGGGGTTACAATGAGCAGTTCTTC.

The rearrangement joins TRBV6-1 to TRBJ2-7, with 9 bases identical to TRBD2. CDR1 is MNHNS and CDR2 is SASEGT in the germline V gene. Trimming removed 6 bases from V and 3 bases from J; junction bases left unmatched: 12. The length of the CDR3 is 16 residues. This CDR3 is CASSPPSAGGLYEQYF. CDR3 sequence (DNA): TGTGCCAGCAGCCCGCCATCTGCGGGGGGGCTCTACGAGCAGTACTTC.

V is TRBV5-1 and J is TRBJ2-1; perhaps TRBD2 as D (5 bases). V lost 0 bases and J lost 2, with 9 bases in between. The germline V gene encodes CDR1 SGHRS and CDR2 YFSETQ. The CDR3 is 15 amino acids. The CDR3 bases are TGCGCCAGCAGCTTGGTGAGGGTGGCCTACAATGAGCAGTTCTTC. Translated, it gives CASSLVRVAYNEQFF.

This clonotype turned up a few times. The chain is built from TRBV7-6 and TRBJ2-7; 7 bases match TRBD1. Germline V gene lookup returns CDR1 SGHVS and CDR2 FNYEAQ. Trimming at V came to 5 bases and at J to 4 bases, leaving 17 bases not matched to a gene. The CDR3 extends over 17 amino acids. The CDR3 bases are TGTGCCAGCAGCCCCTACGTTCAGGGGGATTACCTTTACGAGCAGTACTTC. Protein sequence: CASSPYVQGDYLYEQYF.

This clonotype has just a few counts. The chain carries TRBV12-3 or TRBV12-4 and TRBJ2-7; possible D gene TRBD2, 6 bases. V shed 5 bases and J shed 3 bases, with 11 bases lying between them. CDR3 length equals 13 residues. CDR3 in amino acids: CASSRGFYYEQYF. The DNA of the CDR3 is TGTGCCAGCAGTCGGGGGTTCTACTACGAGCAGTACTTC.

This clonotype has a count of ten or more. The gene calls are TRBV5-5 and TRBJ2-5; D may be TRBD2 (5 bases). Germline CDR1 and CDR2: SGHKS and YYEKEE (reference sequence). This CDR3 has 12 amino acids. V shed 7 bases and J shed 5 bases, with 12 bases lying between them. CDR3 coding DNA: TGTGCCAGCGGGAGTGGGGAGGAGACCCAGTACTTC. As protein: CASGSGEETQYF. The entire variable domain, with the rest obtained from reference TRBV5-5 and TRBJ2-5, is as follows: DAGVTQSPTHLIKTRGQQVTLRCSPISGHKSVSWYQQVLGQGPQFIFQYYEKEERGRGNFPDRFSARQFPNYSSELNVNALLLGDSALYLCASGSGEETQYFGPGTRLLVL.